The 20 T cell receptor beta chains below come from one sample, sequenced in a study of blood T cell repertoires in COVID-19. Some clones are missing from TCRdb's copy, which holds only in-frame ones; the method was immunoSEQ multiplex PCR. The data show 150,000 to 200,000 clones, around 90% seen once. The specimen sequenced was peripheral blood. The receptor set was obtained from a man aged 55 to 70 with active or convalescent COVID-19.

CDR3 nucleotides: TGTGCCAGTAGTATCAGGTCAGAAAATCAGCCCCAGCATTTT. This encodes CASSIRSENQPQHF. V gene TRBV19 combines with J gene TRBJ1-5; D call uncertain. Trimming took 3 bases from V and 4 from J, leaving 10 bases between them. Germline CDR1 LNHDA, CDR2 SQIVND (reference sequence). The CDR3 runs to 14 residues.

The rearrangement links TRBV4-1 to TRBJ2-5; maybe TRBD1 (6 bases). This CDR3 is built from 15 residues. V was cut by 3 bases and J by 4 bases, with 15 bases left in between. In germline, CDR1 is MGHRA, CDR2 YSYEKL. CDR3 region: CASSQGMGQPETQYF. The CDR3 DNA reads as TGCGCCAGCAGCCAGGGGATGGGACAACCAGAGACCCAGTACTTC.

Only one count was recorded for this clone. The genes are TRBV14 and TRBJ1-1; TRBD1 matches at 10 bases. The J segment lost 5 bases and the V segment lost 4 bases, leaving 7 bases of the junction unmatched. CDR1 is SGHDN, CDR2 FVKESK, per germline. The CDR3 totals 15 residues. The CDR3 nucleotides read TGTGCCAGCAGCCGACCGGGACAGGGGTGGACTGAAGCTTTCTTT. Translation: CASSRPGQGWTEAFF.

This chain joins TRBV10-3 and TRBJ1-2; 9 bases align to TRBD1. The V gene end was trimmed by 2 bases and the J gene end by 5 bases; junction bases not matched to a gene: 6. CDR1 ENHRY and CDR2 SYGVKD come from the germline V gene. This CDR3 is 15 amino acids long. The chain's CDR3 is CAISEPGQGKYGYTF. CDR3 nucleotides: TGTGCCATCAGTGAGCCAGGACAGGGGAAATATGGCTACACCTTC.

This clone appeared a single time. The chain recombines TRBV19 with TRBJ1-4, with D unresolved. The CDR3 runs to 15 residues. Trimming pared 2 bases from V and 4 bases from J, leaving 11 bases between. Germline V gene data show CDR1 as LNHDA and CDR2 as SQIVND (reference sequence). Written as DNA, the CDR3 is TGTGCCAGTAGTATACCGGTTCCGAATAATGAAAAACTGTTTTTT. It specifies CASSIPVPNNEKLFF.

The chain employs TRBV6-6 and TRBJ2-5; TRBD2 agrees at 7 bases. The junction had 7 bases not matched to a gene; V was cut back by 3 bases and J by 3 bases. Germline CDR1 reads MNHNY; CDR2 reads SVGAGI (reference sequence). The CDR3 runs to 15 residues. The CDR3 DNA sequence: TGTGCCAGCAGTTATGTTGGGACTAACGAAGAGACCCAGTACTTC. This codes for CASSYVGTNEETQYF.

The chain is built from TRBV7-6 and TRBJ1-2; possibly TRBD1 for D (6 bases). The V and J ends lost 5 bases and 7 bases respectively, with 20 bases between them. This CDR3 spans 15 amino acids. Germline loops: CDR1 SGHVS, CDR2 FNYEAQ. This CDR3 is CASSLGFAQGSGYTF. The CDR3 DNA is TGTGCCAGCAGCCTTGGGTTTGCACAGGGTTCTGGCTACACCTTC.

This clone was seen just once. The CDR3 nucleotides read TGCGCCAGCAGCCCCGGGACTAGCGGGCTCTACGAGCAGTACTTC. Protein sequence: CASSPGTSGLYEQYF. The gene calls are TRBV4-1 and TRBJ2-7; 12 positions match TRBD2. From germline, CDR1 is MGHRA and CDR2 YSYEKL. V shed 4 bases, J shed 3 bases, and the junction held 4 bases outside the gene matches. This CDR3 has 15 amino acids.

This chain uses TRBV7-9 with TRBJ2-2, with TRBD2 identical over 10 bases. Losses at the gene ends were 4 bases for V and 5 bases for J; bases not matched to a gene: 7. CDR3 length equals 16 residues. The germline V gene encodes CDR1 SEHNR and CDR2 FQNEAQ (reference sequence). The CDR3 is CASSSPASGGTGELFF. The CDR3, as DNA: TGTGCCAGCAGCTCTCCGGCTAGCGGGGGTACCGGGGAGCTGTTTTTT.

The CDR3 DNA sequence: TGTGCCAGCAGCTTGACGCGGACTAGCGGGAGTAACGGTGAGCAGTTCTTC. Translation gives CASSLTRTSGSNGEQFF. The chain is built from TRBV7-8 and TRBJ2-1; 13 bases align to TRBD2. The germline CDR1 and CDR2 sequences are SGHVS and FQNEAQ. The V and J ends lost 3 bases and 9 bases, in that order; junction bases with no gene match: 11. CDR3 length equals 17 residues. Supplemented by reference TRBV7-8 and TRBJ2-1, the full variable domain reads GAGVSQSPRYKVAKRGQDVALRCDPISGHVSLFWYQQALGQGPEFLTYFQNEAQLDKSGLPSDRFFAERPEGSVSTLKIQRTQQEDSAVYLCASSLTRTSGSNGEQFFGPGTRLTVL.

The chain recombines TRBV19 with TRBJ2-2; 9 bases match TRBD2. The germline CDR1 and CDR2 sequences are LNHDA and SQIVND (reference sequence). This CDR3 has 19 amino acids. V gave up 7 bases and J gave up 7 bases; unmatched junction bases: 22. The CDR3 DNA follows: TGTGCCAGTACAGGACGGTCAGTAGGAGTAGCGGGAGTTTACGGGGAGCTGTTTTTT. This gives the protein CASTGRSVGVAGVYGELFF.

This CDR3 reads CASSYQPGTIYNEQFF. The CDR3, as DNA: TGTGCCAGCAGTTATCAGCCCGGGACAATATACAATGAGCAGTTCTTC. The chain is built from TRBV6-5 and TRBJ2-1; a possible D gene is TRBD1 (6 bases). The CDR3 sequence is 16 residues long. The germline V gene has CDR1 MNHEY and CDR2 SVGAGI. The V end was cut by 3 bases, the J end by 4 bases, with 16 bases between.

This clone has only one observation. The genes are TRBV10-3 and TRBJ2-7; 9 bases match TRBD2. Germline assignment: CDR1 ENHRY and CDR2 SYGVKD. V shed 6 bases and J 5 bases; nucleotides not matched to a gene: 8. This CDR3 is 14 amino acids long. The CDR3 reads CAIRLAGIRNEQYF. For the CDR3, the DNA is TGTGCCATCAGGCTAGCGGGAATACGGAACGAGCAGTACTTC.

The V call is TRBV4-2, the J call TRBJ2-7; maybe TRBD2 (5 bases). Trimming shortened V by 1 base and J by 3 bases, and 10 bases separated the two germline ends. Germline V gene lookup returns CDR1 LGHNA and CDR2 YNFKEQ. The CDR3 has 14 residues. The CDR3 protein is CASSQGVGGYEQYF. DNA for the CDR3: TGTGCCAGCAGCCAAGGAGTAGGAGGCTACGAGCAGTACTTC.

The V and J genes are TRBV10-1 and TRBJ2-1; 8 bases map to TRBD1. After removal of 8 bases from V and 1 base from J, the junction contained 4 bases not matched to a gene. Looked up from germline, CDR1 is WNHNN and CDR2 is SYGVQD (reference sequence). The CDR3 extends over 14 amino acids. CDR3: CASGQGRSYNEQFF. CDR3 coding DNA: TGCGCCAGCGGACAGGGTCGATCCTACAATGAGCAGTTCTTC.

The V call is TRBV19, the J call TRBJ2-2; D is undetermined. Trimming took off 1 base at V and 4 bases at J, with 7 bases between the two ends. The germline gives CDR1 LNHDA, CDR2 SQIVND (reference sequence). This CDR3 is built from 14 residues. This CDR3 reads CASSIVESTGELFF. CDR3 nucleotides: TGTGCCAGTAGTATAGTGGAGAGCACCGGGGAGCTGTTTTTT.

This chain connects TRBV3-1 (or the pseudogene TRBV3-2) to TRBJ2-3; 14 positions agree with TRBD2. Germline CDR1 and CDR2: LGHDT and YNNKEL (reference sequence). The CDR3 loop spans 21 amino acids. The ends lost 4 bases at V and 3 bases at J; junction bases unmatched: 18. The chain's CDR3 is CASSPVPPGLAGVYFTDTQYF. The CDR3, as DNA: TGTGCCAGCAGCCCCGTGCCCCCGGGACTAGCGGGAGTTTATTTTACAGATACGCAGTATTTT.

CDR3: CAIGTGKNTEAFF. The DNA of the CDR3 is TGTGCCATCGGGACAGGGAAGAACACTGAAGCTTTCTTT. The chain links TRBV10-3 to TRBJ1-1; 9 nucleotides line up with TRBD1. The germline V gene encodes CDR1 ENHRY and CDR2 SYGVKD. The J segment lost 1 base and the V segment lost 8 bases, leaving 2 bases of the junction unmatched. The CDR3 consists of 13 residues.

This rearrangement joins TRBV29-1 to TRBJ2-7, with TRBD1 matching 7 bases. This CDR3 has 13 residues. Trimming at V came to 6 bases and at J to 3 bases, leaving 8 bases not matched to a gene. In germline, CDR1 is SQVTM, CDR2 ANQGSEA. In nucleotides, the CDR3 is TGCAGCGTCTGCAGGGGGAGAAACTACGAGCAGTACTTC. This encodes CSVCRGRNYEQYF.

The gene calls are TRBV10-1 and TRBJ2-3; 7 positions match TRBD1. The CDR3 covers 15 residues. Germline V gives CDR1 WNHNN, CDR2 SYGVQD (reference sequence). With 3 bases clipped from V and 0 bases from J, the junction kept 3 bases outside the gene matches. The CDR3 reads CASSEDRASTDTQYF. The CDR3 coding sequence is TGCGCCAGCAGTGAAGACAGGGCTAGCACAGATACGCAGTATTTT.